Listed below are T cell receptor beta chains from one sample, sequenced in a study of OX40 agonist ivuxolimab in advanced cancers. The protocol was immunoSEQ multiplex PCR, while the TCRdb copy is restricted to in-frame clones and leaves out a portion. Among 40,000 to 50,000 clones, 70% to 90% were seen once, and the ten largest hold 12%. The sequenced sample was CD4+ or CD8+ T cells sorted from blood, obtained in a trial of the OX40 agonist ivuxolimab. The source of these receptors is an adult with an advanced solid tumor such as melanoma, head and neck, liver or kidney cancer. Each CDR3 is given with its conserved first and last residue.

J: TRBJ1-3
V: TRBV11-2
CDR3: CASSQPPQNTIYF

J: TRBJ1-2
V: TRBV21-1
CDR3: CASSKFGVGYTF

J: TRBJ2-3
V: TRBV7-6
CDR3: CASSLLLDTQYF

J: TRBJ1-2
V: TRBV9
CDR3: CASRGGTGRGYTF

J: TRBJ1-5
V: TRBV4-1
CDR3: CASSQDYQGKNQPQHF

J: TRBJ2-7
V: TRBV6-5
CDR3: CASSYNYPAEQYF

J: TRBJ1-2
V: TRBV4-3
CDR3: CASSQDKGLNYGYTF

J: TRBJ2-7
V: TRBV6-6
CDR3: CASSYITGQGLDEQYF

J: TRBJ2-2
V: TRBV6-5
CDR3: CASSYGGGAAGELFF

J: TRBJ2-3
V: TRBV9
CDR3: CASSVVAGGRTDTQYF

J: TRBJ1-3
V: TRBV21-1
CDR3: CASSKPGGGNTIYF

J: TRBJ2-1
V: TRBV28
CDR3: CASTLWPSGYNEQFF

J: TRBJ1-1
V: TRBV5-4
CDR3: CASPSTGDGGTEAFF

J: TRBJ2-7
V: TRBV30
CDR3: CAWSLQGREQYF

J: TRBJ1-3
V: TRBV7-9
CDR3: CASSLSSAEVMGNTIYF